Listed below are T cell receptor beta chains from one sample, sequenced in a study of T-cell reconstitution after alpha-beta-depleted transplantation in children. One entry per CDR3 protein, called by TCRdb with MiXCR from the PCR reads. The table lists 200,000 to 250,000 distinct CDR3 sequences, around 7.5% of them singletons. The material sequenced was PBMCs, mostly from graft donor cells, taken 180 days after TCRalphabeta/CD19-depleted stem cell transplant. Receptor source: a male patient aged 10-17 years who had a stem cell transplant for acute lymphoblastic leukemia, so the T cells may come from the graft donor. Both conserved end residues are part of each CDR3.

j_call v_call cdr3_aa
TRBJ1-4 TRBV3-1 CASSRAGATNEKLFF
TRBJ2-5 TRBV6-5 CASSADRGGETQYF
TRBJ2-7 TRBV28 CASSLDSDEQYF
TRBJ2-4 TRBV4-2 CASSQDYRVLAKNIQYF
TRBJ2-4 TRBV29-1 CSVEESGGRDQYF
TRBJ1-6 TRBV6-2/TRBV6-3 CASRNQYSSYNSPLHF
TRBJ2-1 TRBV20-1 CSARLPRYSYNEQFF
TRBJ1-3 TRBV12-3/TRBV12-4 CASSLPRVESGNTIYF
TRBJ2-1 TRBV9 CASSDSRHSYNEQFF
TRBJ1-1 TRBV12-3/TRBV12-4 CASRAGQGYTEAFF
TRBJ1-2 TRBV12-3/TRBV12-4 CASSLMPMSGYTF
TRBJ2-6 TRBV29-1 CSVRGSGANVLTF
TRBJ2-5 TRBV20-1 CSALHWGATGTQYF
TRBJ2-7 TRBV2 CASSDMAGVLEQYF
TRBJ1-4 TRBV27 CASSLLTSGREKLFF
TRBJ1-1 TRBV7-2 CASSLATRARGAFF
TRBJ2-7 TRBV25-1 CASSELLAYEQYF
TRBJ2-5 TRBV20-1 CSAKSRGDWRETQYF
TRBJ1-5 TRBV7-9 CASSAQLPGSNQPQHF
TRBJ1-5 TRBV21-1 CASSKIRRGSNQPQHF
TRBJ2-7 TRBV7-6 CASSLAGIAGLYEQYF
TRBJ1-4 TRBV10-3 CAISRDSEKLFF
TRBJ1-6 TRBV6-5 CASSYSPGAINSPLHF
TRBJ2-7 TRBV7-6 CASSLSGGAYEQYF
TRBJ2-7 TRBV15 CATSRGQVSRNEQYF
TRBJ2-1 TRBV12-3/TRBV12-4 CASGGLSYNEQFF
TRBJ2-1 TRBV9 CASSGSGTSRNEQFF
TRBJ2-3 TRBV7-6 CASSLQADGRATDTQYF
TRBJ2-1 TRBV5-6 CASSLTLSGGFYNEQFF
TRBJ2-5 TRBV4-3 CASSHWGTGEETQYF
TRBJ1-1 TRBV2 CASGEAFF
TRBJ2-1 TRBV20-1 CSARDQGGRGYNEQFF
TRBJ2-5 TRBV10-3 CAIRDKETQYF
TRBJ2-1 TRBV9 CASSVGSSGGPGQFF
TRBJ2-5 TRBV3-1 CASSQDLVSKTQYF
TRBJ1-1 TRBV7-3 CASSLFRVRGTEAFF